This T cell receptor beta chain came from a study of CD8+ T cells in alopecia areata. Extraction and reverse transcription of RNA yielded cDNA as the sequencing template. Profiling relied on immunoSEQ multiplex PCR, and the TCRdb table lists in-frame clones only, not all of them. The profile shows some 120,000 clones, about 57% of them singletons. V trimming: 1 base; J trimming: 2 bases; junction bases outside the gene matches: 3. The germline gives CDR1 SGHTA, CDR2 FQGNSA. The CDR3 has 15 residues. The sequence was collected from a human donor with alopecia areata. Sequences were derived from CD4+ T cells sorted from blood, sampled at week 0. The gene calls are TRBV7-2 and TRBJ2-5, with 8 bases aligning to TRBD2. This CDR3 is CASSLVASGQETQYF. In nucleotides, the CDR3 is TGTGCCAGCAGCTTAGTGGCTAGCGGGCAAGAGACCCAGTACTTC.